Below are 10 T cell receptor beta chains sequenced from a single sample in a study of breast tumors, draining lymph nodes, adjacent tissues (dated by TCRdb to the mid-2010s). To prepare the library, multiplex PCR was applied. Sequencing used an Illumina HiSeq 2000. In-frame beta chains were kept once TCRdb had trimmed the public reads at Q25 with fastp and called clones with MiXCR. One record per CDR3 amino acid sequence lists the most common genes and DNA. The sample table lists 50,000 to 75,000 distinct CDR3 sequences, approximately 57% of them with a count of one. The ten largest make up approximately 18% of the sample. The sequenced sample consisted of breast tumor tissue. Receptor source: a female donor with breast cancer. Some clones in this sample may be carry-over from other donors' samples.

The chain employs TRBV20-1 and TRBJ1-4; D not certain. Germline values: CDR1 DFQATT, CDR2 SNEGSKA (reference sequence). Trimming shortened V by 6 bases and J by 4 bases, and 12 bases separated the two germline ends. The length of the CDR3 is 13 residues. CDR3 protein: CSAGQSGNEKLFF. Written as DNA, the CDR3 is TGCAGTGCCGGGCAGTCCGGTAATGAAAAACTGTTTTTT.

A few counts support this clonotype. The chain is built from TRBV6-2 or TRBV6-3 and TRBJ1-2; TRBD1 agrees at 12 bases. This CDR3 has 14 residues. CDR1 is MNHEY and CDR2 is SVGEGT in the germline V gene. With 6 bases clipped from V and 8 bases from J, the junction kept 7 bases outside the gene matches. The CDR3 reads CASSTTGQGAGYTF. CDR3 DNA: TGTGCCAGCAGCACAACGGGACAGGGGGCAGGCTACACCTTC.

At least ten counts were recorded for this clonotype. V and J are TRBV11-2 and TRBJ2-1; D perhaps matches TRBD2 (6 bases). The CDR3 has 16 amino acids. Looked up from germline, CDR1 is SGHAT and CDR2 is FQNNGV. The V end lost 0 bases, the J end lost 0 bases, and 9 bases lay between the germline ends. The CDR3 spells CASSLDFGGSYNEQFF. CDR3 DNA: TGTGCCAGCAGCTTAGATTTCGGGGGCTCCTACAATGAGCAGTTCTTC.

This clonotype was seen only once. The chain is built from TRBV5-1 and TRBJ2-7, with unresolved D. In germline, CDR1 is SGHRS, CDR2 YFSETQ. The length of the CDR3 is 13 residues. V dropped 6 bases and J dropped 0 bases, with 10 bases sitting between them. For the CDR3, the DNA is TGCGCCAGCAAGCTGTCGGGCTCCTACGAGCAGTACTTC. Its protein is CASKLSGSYEQYF.

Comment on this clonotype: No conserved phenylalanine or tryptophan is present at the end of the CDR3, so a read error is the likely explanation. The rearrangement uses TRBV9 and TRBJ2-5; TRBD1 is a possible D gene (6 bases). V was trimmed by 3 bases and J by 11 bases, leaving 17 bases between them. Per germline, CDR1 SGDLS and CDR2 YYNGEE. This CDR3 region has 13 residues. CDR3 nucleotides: TGTGCCAGCAGCGGGGACAACACAGATACGCAGTACTCC. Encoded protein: CASSGDNTDTQYS.

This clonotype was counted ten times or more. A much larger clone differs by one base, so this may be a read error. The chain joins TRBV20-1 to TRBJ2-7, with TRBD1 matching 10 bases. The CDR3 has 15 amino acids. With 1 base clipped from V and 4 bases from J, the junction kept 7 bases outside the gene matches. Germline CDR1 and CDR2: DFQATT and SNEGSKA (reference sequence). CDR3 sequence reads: CSARGDRGSAYEQYF. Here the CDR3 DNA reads TGCAGTGCTAGAGGGGACAGGGGAAGTGCGTACGAGCAGTACTTC.

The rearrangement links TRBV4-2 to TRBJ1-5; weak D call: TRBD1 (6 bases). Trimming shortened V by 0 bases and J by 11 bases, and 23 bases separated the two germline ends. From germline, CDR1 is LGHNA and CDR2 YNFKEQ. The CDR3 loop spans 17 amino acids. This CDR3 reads CASSQEGGPAPRETQHF. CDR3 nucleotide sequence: TGTGCCAGCAGCCAAGAGGGGGGGCCCGCGCCCAGAGAGACCCAGCATTTT.

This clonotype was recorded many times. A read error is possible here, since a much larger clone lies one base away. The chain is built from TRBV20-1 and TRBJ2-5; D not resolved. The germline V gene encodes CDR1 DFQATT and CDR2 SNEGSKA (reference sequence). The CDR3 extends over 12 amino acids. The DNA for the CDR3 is TGCAGTGCCACGTCCTACCAAGAGACCCCGTACTTC. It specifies CSATSYQETPYF.

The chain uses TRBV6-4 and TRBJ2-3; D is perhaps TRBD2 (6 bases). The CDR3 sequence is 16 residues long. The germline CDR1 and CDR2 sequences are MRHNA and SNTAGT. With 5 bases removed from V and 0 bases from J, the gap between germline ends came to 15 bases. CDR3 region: CASSRASDLSTDTQYF. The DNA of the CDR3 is TGTGCCAGCAGTCGGGCTAGCGACCTTAGCACAGATACGCAGTATTTT.

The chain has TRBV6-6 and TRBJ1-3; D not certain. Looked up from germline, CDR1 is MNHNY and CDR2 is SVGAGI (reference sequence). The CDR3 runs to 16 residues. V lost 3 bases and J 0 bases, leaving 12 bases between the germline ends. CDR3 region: CASSYGSPTSGNTIYF. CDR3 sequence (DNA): TGTGCCAGCAGTTATGGCTCCCCTACCTCTGGAAACACCATATATTTT.